Following are 7 T cell receptor beta chains from one sample sequenced in a study of neurological immune-mediated disorders. From the 5' RACE reads, TCRdb called clonotypes with MiXCR, one entry per CDR3 protein. The repertoire holds about 59,000 distinct CDR3 sequences, with 20% to 30% as singletons. The time point here: technical triplicate 2. The sample comprised PBMCs. All receptors derive from a man aged 55 to 69 with HTLV-1-associated myelopathy (HAM/TSP).

Ten or more counts support this clonotype. The chain uses TRBV7-6 and TRBJ2-5; D call uncertain. This CDR3 spans 17 amino acids. The V gene's germline CDR1 is SGHVS and CDR2 FNYEAQ. V lost 5 bases and J 5 bases, leaving 24 bases between the germline ends. The CDR3 here is CASSPQWLPSLGETQYF. The CDR3 DNA follows: TGTGCCAGCAGCCCCCAGTGGCTCCCCAGTTTAGGGGAGACCCAGTACTTC.

There are many counts of this clonotype. The J gene is TRBJ1-5, the V gene TRBV6-2 or TRBV6-3; 9 nucleotides line up with TRBD1. The germline gives CDR1 MNHEY, CDR2 SVGEGT. The CDR3 sequence is 13 residues long. The J segment lost 6 bases and the V segment lost 11 bases, leaving 8 bases of the junction unmatched. CDR3 amino acids: CAVTTGGGQPQHF. CDR3 sequence (DNA): TGTGCCGTCACCACAGGGGGCGGTCAGCCCCAGCATTTT.

This clonotype has a count of ten or more. This sequence joins TRBV5-4 and TRBJ1-1; tentatively, D is TRBD1 (5 bases). The CDR3 sequence is 14 residues long. Deletions cut 2 bases from V and 11 bases from J, with 19 bases between. CDR1 and CDR2 (germline): SGHNT, YYREEE (reference sequence). The CDR3 sequence: CASSFGDSNVRAFF. DNA of the CDR3: TGTGCCAGCAGCTTCGGGGACTCTAACGTCCGGGCTTTCTTT.

This clonotype occurred once. This chain joins TRBV4-2 and TRBJ2-7; 9 nucleotides line up with TRBD1. The germline CDR1 and CDR2 sequences are LGHNA and YNFKEQ. The CDR3 totals 14 residues. The V segment lost 4 bases and the J segment 5 bases; nucleotides outside the gene matches: 6. The CDR3 loop is CASSPNRGQNEQYF. The CDR3 nucleotides are TGTGCCAGCAGCCCGAACAGGGGGCAAAACGAGCAGTACTTC.

This clonotype was detected many times. The CDR3: CASSALYSGNEQFF. In DNA, the CDR3 is TGTGCCAGCAGCGCACTGTATAGCGGCAATGAGCAGTTCTTC. V is TRBV9 and J is TRBJ2-1, with D tentatively TRBD2 (6 bases). Trimming left V 3 bases short and J 6 bases short, with 13 bases between. From germline, CDR1 is SGDLS and CDR2 YYNGEE. This CDR3 is built from 14 residues. The full variable domain, with the rest looked up from reference TRBV9 and TRBJ2-1, is DSGVTQTPKHLITATGQRVTLRCSPRSGDLSVYWYQQSLDQGLQFLIQYYNGEERAKGNILERFSAQQFPDLHSELNLSSLELGDSALYFCASSALYSGNEQFFGPGTRLTVL.

For this clonotype: A read error may produce the germline difference seen at one junction end. CDR3 sequence (DNA): TGTGCCAACAGCTTGGCCGGGGCAGGGTGGTCCTATAATTCACCCCTCCACTTT. This codes for CANSLAGAGWSYNSPLHF. The chain couples TRBV5-6 to TRBJ1-6, with a weak D call TRBD1 (5 bases). Germline V gene data show CDR1 as SGHDT and CDR2 as YYEEEE. This CDR3 is built from 18 residues.

The chain links TRBV7-2 to TRBJ2-3, with 10 positions matching TRBD2. In germline, CDR1 is SGHTA, CDR2 FQGNSA. The CDR3 has 16 residues. V shed 5 bases, J shed 0 bases, and the junction held 5 bases outside the gene matches. The CDR3 here is CASSPLAGVSTDTQYF. CDR3 DNA: TGTGCCAGCAGCCCCCTAGCGGGAGTGAGCACAGATACGCAGTATTTT.